This paragraph reports one TCR beta chain. What it recognizes is unknown. This entry comes from a study of shared clonotypes between healthy human individuals. The V gene end was trimmed by 7 bases and the J gene end by 4 bases; junction bases not matched to a gene: 11. The CDR3 contains 16 residues. CDR1 is SGHVS, CDR2 FNYEAQ, per germline. Overall study findings and caveats: It was the non-shared clonotypes that had lower generation probabilities than clonotypes shared by all four donors. Clonotype sharing among donors, it was expected, would be affected by sequencing depth. Exclusively blood specimens were collected; tissue repertoires likely differ.

Authors' analysis steps: There were no quality scores in the junction-only immunoSEQ sequences, so filtering differed. Using immunoSEQ multiplex PCR, the repertoire was profiled, and TCRdb retains in-frame clones only, with some absent. Clonal size and the V and J genes are those of that table, whereas D and trimming came from the DNA. Of about a million clones listed, approximately 77% were seen once; the top ten hold approximately 0.95%. The sequencing input was memory CD4+ T cells from PBMCs. Subset specified: CD45RA-negative fraction. The J gene is TRBJ2-2, the V gene TRBV7-6; 8 bases agree with TRBD1. The clonotype was recovered from a young man in good health. Some clones in this sample may be carry-over from other donors' samples. The CDR3 loop reads CASNLMTGAGTGELFF. The CDR3 DNA follows: TGTGCCAGCAACCTCATGACAGGGGCGGGCACCGGGGAGCTGTTTTTT.